The TCR beta chain under discussion was sequenced for a study of beta chain features in type 1 diabetes. Findings of the study overall: PCR might pick shorter templates more often, in the same way for patients and controls. Relative to healthy donors, patients appeared to have naive, central memory and Treg TCRB repertoires that were more similar. Shorter TCRB CDR3s, moderately but significantly so, were found in Type 1 diabetes patients in all four CD4+ subsets.

All of the isolated RNA was reverse transcribed, so expressed TCRB transcripts were sequenced. The method was immunoSEQ multiplex PCR; TCRdb's version includes in-frame clones alone and lacks a portion of them. Among more than 100,000 clones listed, 7.5% to 9.5% were seen once. CD45RO/CCR7/CD25/CD127/CD95/CD27 staining was used to isolate CD4+ naive, central memory, regulatory and stem cell-like memory cells by sorting. Comments on this clone: No antigen is known for it.

This clonotype was obtained from a man aged 25-40 years with type 1 diabetes. Sequencing was carried out using central memory CD4+ T cells from blood.

The chain's CDR3 is CAWSSVAGGKTQYF. DNA for the CDR3: TGTGCCTGGAGTAGTGTAGCGGGGGGGAAGACCCAGTACTTC. This sequence joins TRBV30 and TRBJ2-5; TRBD2 aligns across 11 bases. The V gene's germline CDR1 is GTSNPN and CDR2 SVGIG (reference sequence). The CDR3 loop spans 14 amino acids. The ends lost 2 bases at V and 6 bases at J; junction bases unmatched: 5.